Below, 19 T cell receptor beta chains from the same sample are listed, as sequenced in a study of cytomegalovirus exposure and HLA in healthy donors. This PCR relied on a set of 60 Vbeta primers and 13 Jbeta primers. Only in-frame clones appear in the TCRdb table, and some are missing; sequencing was by immunoSEQ multiplex PCR. Among more than 95,000 clones listed, 74% were seen once. Sequencing was performed on PBMCs. These receptors were collected from a middle-aged man in good health and CMV-seropositive.

The chain joins TRBV4-1 to TRBJ2-3, with D perhaps matching TRBD1 (5 bases). Germline CDR1 is MGHRA and CDR2 is YSYEKL. Trimming pared 4 bases from V and 1 base from J, leaving 18 bases between. The CDR3 is 17 amino acids. This CDR3 is CASSLQDGSGRTDTQYF. The CDR3, as DNA: TGCGCCAGCAGCCTGCAAGATGGGTCAGGGCGCACAGATACGCAGTATTTT.

The genes are TRBV28 and TRBJ2-7, with D possibly being TRBD1 (6 bases). This CDR3 has 14 amino acids. CDR1 is MDHEN and CDR2 is SYDVKM in the germline V gene. Trimming stripped 6 bases from V and 1 base from J, with 13 bases between. CDR3 DNA sequence: TGTGCCAGCAGGAACCGACAGGCGTCCTACGAGCAGTACTTC. This codes for CASRNRQASYEQYF.

The J gene is TRBJ1-1, the V gene TRBV5-4; no clear D. The V gene lost 2 bases and the J gene lost 1 base, with 6 bases spanning the gap. The CDR3 is made up of 13 amino acids. Per germline, CDR1 SGHNT and CDR2 YYREEE (reference sequence). The CDR3 protein is CASSFGTNTEAFF. The CDR3 DNA reads TGTGCCAGCAGCTTCGGTACGAACACTGAAGCTTTCTTT.

The chain combines TRBV4-2 with TRBJ1-5; D gene ambiguous. V lost 4 bases, J lost 8 bases, and 6 bases lay in between. CDR3 length: 11 amino acids. Germline V gives CDR1 LGHNA, CDR2 YNFKEQ. DNA for the CDR3: TGTGCCAGCAGCCCCACAAAGCCCCAGCATTTT. Its protein is CASSPTKPQHF.

The table lists this clone with a few counts. J is TRBJ2-5 and V is TRBV5-4, with D uncertain. CDR3 size: 14 residues. Trimming stripped 2 bases from V and 4 bases from J, with 12 bases between. Germline CDR1 and CDR2: SGHNT and YYREEE (reference sequence). The CDR3: CASSFPGVGETQYF. The CDR3 DNA reads as TGTGCCAGCAGCTTCCCAGGCGTCGGAGAGACCCAGTACTTC.

The chain employs TRBV7-2 and TRBJ2-7; TRBD2 matches at 12 bases. The CDR3 is made up of 17 amino acids. Germline V gives CDR1 SGHTA, CDR2 FQGNSA. The V segment lost 7 bases and the J segment 2 bases; nucleotides outside the gene matches: 12. The CDR3, as DNA: TGTGCCAGCACCGCACAGGGCTCTAGCGGGAGGGCCTACGAGCAGTACTTC. Translation: CASTAQGSSGRAYEQYF.

For this clone: Other DNA variants within this sample encode the same CDR3. This sequence joins TRBV18 and TRBJ2-5; D remains unclear. Trimming pared 2 bases from V and 5 bases from J, leaving 6 bases between. The CDR3 consists of 12 residues. Germline CDR1 reads KGHSH; CDR2 reads LQKENI. CDR3 residues: CASSPAGETQYF. The DNA of the CDR3 is TGTGCCAGCTCACCAGCCGGGGAGACCCAGTACTTC.

The V gene is TRBV5-1, the J gene TRBJ2-7; the match to TRBD1 covers 7 bases. CDR1 is SGHRS, CDR2 YFSETQ, per germline. V gave up 4 bases and J gave up 0 bases; unmatched junction bases: 1. This CDR3 comprises 13 residues. CDR3 sequence reads: CASSDRASYEQYF. DNA of the CDR3: TGCGCCAGCAGCGACAGGGCCTCCTACGAGCAGTACTTC.

Note on this clone: At the DNA level, this CDR3 is encoded by other sequences in the same sample as well. The chain joins TRBV6-6 to TRBJ1-1; 7 nucleotides line up with TRBD1. After removal of 6 bases from V and 2 bases from J, the junction contained 3 bases not matched to a gene. The CDR3 is 13 amino acids. CDR1 and CDR2 (germline): MNHNY, SVGAGI (reference sequence). The CDR3 region is CASSRQGNTEAFF. The CDR3 region has the DNA TGTGCCAGCAGCCGACAGGGTAACACTGAAGCTTTCTTT.

This clone was detected once. V gene TRBV6-1 combines with J gene TRBJ2-7; 10 nucleotides align to TRBD2. V shed 5 bases and J 4 bases; nucleotides not matched to a gene: 5. The CDR3 extends over 14 amino acids. The V gene's germline CDR1 is MNHNS and CDR2 SASEGT. CDR3 bases: TGTGCCAGCAGTCCGTTGACTAGCGGGTACGAGCAGTACTTC. Residues: CASSPLTSGYEQYF.

This clone came up a few times. The V and J genes are TRBV4-1 and TRBJ1-4, with TRBD1 identical over 9 bases. The CDR3 sequence is 18 residues long. Unmatched junction bases numbered 15, after V lost 0 bases and J lost 10 bases. Germline lookup yields CDR1 MGHRA and CDR2 YSYEKL. This CDR3 is CASSQDATGGTGRGKLFF. The CDR3 DNA reads TGCGCCAGCAGCCAAGACGCCACCGGAGGGACAGGGCGAGGAAAACTGTTTTTT.

V is TRBV27 and J is TRBJ2-7; D is possibly TRBD2 (5 bases). Germline loops: CDR1 MNHEY, CDR2 SMNVEV (reference sequence). Between the trimmed V and J ends, which lost 8 bases and 4 bases, there was a span of 12 bases. The CDR3 spans 12 residues. DNA for the CDR3: TGTGCCAGCGGCCCGGGATTATACGAGCAGTACTTC. This codes for CASGPGLYEQYF.

This chain links TRBV18 with TRBJ2-5; maybe TRBD1 (6 bases). Trimming removed 2 bases at V and 5 bases at J, with 12 bases between. The CDR3 is made up of 14 amino acids. Germline CDR1 reads KGHSH; CDR2 reads LQKENI. The CDR3 nucleotides are TGTGCCAGCTCACCAGAGACAGGTCGGGAGACCCAGTACTTC. Protein product: CASSPETGRETQYF.

This clone has just a few counts. The chain combines TRBV27 with TRBJ1-4, with D maybe TRBD1 (6 bases). Trimming removed 4 bases at V and 8 bases at J, with 11 bases between. Per the germline V gene, CDR1 is MNHEY and CDR2 is SMNVEV (reference sequence). The CDR3 covers 13 residues. In nucleotides, the CDR3 is TGTGCCAGCAGTTCAGGGGTTCGGGAAAAACTGTTTTTT. Its protein product is CASSSGVREKLFF.

This CDR3 is CSVAETSPAQYF. The DNA for the CDR3 is TGCAGCGTTGCGGAGACTAGCCCTGCGCAGTATTTT. This chain connects TRBV29-1 to TRBJ2-3, with 7 bases fitting TRBD2. This CDR3 comprises 12 residues. J gave up 10 bases and V 4 bases, and 8 bases lay outside the gene matches. CDR1 and CDR2 from the germline V gene are SQVTM and ANQGSEA.

This clone has more than one count but fewer than ten. The chain links TRBV2 to TRBJ2-7, with D maybe TRBD1 (5 bases). CDR1 is SNHLY and CDR2 is FYNNEI in the germline V gene. V was pared by 6 bases and J by 6 bases, with 12 bases between. CDR3 size: 12 residues. The CDR3 coding sequence is TGTGCCAGCAGACCCGACAGACTCGAGCAGTACTTC. Encoded protein: CASRPDRLEQYF.

V usage is TRBV11-3 and J usage is TRBJ2-5; TRBD1 matches 7 bases. Trimming took 6 bases from V and 4 from J; bases not matched to a gene: 5. This CDR3 contains 13 residues. CDR1 is SGHNT, CDR2 YENEEA, per germline. The CDR3 nucleotides read TGTGCCAGCAGTCCGAGGGGGCGAGAGACCCAGTACTTC. Its protein is CASSPRGRETQYF.

The rearrangement links TRBV5-1 to TRBJ1-1; 9 nucleotides line up with TRBD1. The CDR3 length is 15 residues. With V trimmed by 1 base and J by 4 bases, 5 bases remained unmatched. CDR1 and CDR2 from the germline V gene are SGHRS and YFSETQ. The CDR3 loop is CASSLNRGRGTEAFF. Written as DNA, the CDR3 is TGCGCCAGCAGCTTGAACAGGGGGCGGGGCACTGAAGCTTTCTTT.

The chain links TRBV5-1 to TRBJ1-1; 7 bases match TRBD1. Per germline, CDR1 SGHRS and CDR2 YFSETQ. This CDR3 has 13 amino acids. After removal of 7 bases from V and 6 bases from J, the junction contained 9 bases not matched to a gene. CDR3 bases: TGCGCCAGCCAGTTTGAGGGGGCCCCTGAAGCTTTCTTT. Protein: CASQFEGAPEAFF.